These 12 T cell receptor beta chains share one sample of origin, sequenced in a study of T cell repertoires in cytomegalovirus infection. TCRdb ran MiXCR on the reads and lists one entry per CDR3 protein. Among 200,000 to 300,000 distinct CDR3 sequences, approximately 15% were seen once, and the ten largest hold 7.5% to 10%. The specimen was PBMCs. Source of these receptors: a human donor in good health (CMV status not recorded). Some clones in this sample may be carry-over from other donors' samples.

Only a few counts were recorded for this clonotype. V usage is TRBV10-3 and J usage is TRBJ1-4; 7 bases map to TRBD1. J gave up 8 bases and V 8 bases, and 8 bases lay outside the gene matches. CDR3 length: 13 amino acids. Germline V CDR1 and CDR2: ENHRY, SYGVKD. CDR3 bases: TGTGCCATCTCAGAGGGGGCGGAGGAAAAACTGTTTTTT. This encodes CAISEGAEEKLFF.

There are a few counts of this clonotype. The DNA for the CDR3 is TGTGCCAGCAGCTTAGGACAGGGGACCACAGATACGCAGTATTTT. Encoded protein: CASSLGQGTTDTQYF. The chain employs TRBV7-2 and TRBJ2-3; 8 nucleotides match TRBD1. V shed 1 base, J shed 2 bases, and the junction held 2 bases outside the gene matches. Germline values: CDR1 SGHTA, CDR2 FQGNSA. The CDR3 extends over 15 amino acids.

This clonotype was picked up many times. The chain joins TRBV7-2 to TRBJ2-5; 9 positions agree with TRBD2. V shed 6 bases, J shed 2 bases, and the junction held 10 bases outside the gene matches. The CDR3 runs 16 residues. Germline CDR1 and CDR2: SGHTA and FQGNSA. The CDR3 reads CASSASRTSEQETQYF. Written as DNA, the CDR3 is TGTGCCAGCAGTGCCTCTAGGACTAGCGAACAAGAGACCCAGTACTTC.

In its sample, this clonotype was seen many times. This rearrangement joins TRBV7-8 to TRBJ2-7, with TRBD2 matching 8 bases. The CDR3 runs to 16 residues. Germline V CDR1 and CDR2: SGHVS, FQNEAQ. Losses at the gene ends were 6 bases for V and 0 bases for J; bases not matched to a gene: 10. The chain's CDR3 is CASSFLVLAASYEQYF. The CDR3 nucleotides are TGTGCCAGCAGTTTCCTAGTACTAGCGGCCTCCTACGAGCAGTACTTC.

The rearrangement links TRBV4-1 to TRBJ2-2; the match to TRBD2 covers 9 bases. V trimming: 5 bases; J trimming: 4 bases; junction bases outside the gene matches: 14. This CDR3 contains 18 residues. Germline-derived CDR1 and CDR2 are MGHRA and YSYEKL. CDR3 DNA sequence: TGCGCCAGCAGCAAAGCGGGGGGCCCCAAGGCGGGCACCGGGGAGCTGTTTTTT. Translated: CASSKAGGPKAGTGELFF.

This clonotype has only a few counts. This chain joins TRBV28 and TRBJ1-5, with a tentative D call TRBD1 (5 bases). Germline loops: CDR1 MDHEN, CDR2 SYDVKM. The CDR3 totals 15 residues. V dropped 5 bases and J dropped 7 bases, with 18 bases sitting between them. The CDR3, as DNA: TGTGCCAGCAGTCCCCCTCGGGGACGGGGACAGCCCCAGCATTTT. This encodes CASSPPRGRGQPQHF.

This chain uses TRBV20-1 with TRBJ1-6, with D possibly TRBD1 on 5 matching bases. With 6 bases removed from V and 5 bases from J, the gap between germline ends came to 14 bases. The CDR3 has 14 residues. From germline, CDR1 is DFQATT and CDR2 SNEGSKA (reference sequence). The CDR3: CSAKTDRDNSPLHF. The DNA for the CDR3 is TGCAGTGCAAAGACCGACAGAGATAATTCACCCCTCCACTTT.

The J gene is TRBJ1-1, the V gene TRBV2; 8 bases map to TRBD1. This CDR3 has 14 residues. Germline values: CDR1 SNHLY, CDR2 FYNNEI. V was pared by 8 bases and J by 0 bases, with 5 bases of the junction left unmatched. The CDR3 region has the DNA TGTGCCAGCTGTCGGGACAGGATGAACACTGAAGCTTTCTTT. This encodes CASCRDRMNTEAFF.

This clonotype was counted many times. This chain joins TRBV20-1 and TRBJ2-5; 12 bases match TRBD2. This CDR3 comprises 15 residues. Germline V gene sequence: CDR1 DFQATT, CDR2 SNEGSKA (reference sequence). Trimming cost V 2 bases and J 4 bases; bases outside gene matches: 5. The CDR3 loop is CSARKPGLAGETQYF. The CDR3 DNA reads as TGCAGTGCTAGAAAACCGGGACTAGCGGGAGAGACCCAGTACTTC.

This clonotype was observed at least ten times. This chain joins TRBV6-1 and TRBJ1-1; TRBD1 is a possible D gene (5 bases). V shed 6 bases and J shed 1 base, with 12 bases lying between them. The CDR3 is 14 residues long. Germline CDR1 and CDR2: MNHNS and SASEGT. CDR3 coding DNA: TGTGCCAGCAGACCAGGTAGGGGGAACACTGAAGCTTTCTTT. It encodes CASRPGRGNTEAFF.

There are many counts of this clonotype. The chain couples TRBV4-1 to TRBJ2-1; 9 nucleotides agree with TRBD2. The germline V gene has CDR1 MGHRA and CDR2 YSYEKL. The V and J ends lost 1 base and 5 bases, in that order; junction bases with no gene match: 3. This CDR3 is 15 amino acids long. CDR3 nucleotide sequence: TGCGCCAGCAGCCAAGTCGGACTAGCGAACAATGAGCAGTTCTTC. It yields the protein CASSQVGLANNEQFF.

The sample holds many counts of this clonotype. The rearrangement joins TRBV5-4 to TRBJ2-7; D may match TRBD1 or TRBD2 (5 bases each). Germline CDR1 SGHNT, CDR2 YYREEE (reference sequence). V gave up 4 bases and J gave up 2 bases, with 19 bases separating them. The CDR3 has 16 residues. The DNA of the CDR3 is TGTGCCAGCAGCGCCCGGGGCGACCCCCAAACCTACGAGCAGTACTTC. The encoded protein is CASSARGDPQTYEQYF. The entire variable domain, with the rest obtained from reference TRBV5-4 and TRBJ2-7, is as follows: ETGVTQSPTHLIKTRGQQVTLRCSSQSGHNTVSWYQQALGQGPQFIFQYYREEENGRGNFPPRFSGLQFPNYSSELNVNALELDDSALYLCASSARGDPQTYEQYFGPGTRLTVT.